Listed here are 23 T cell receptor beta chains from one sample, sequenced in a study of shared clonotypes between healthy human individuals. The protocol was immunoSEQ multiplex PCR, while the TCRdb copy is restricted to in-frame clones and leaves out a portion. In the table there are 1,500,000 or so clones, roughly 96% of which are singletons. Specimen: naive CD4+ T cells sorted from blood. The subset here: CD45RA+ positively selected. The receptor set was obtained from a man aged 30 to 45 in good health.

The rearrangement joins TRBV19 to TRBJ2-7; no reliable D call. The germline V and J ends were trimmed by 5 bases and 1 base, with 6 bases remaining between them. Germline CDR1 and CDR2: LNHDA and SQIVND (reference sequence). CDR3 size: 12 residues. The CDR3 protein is CASSDQSYEQYF. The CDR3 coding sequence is TGTGCCAGTAGTGACCAGTCCTACGAGCAGTACTTC.

DNA for the CDR3: TGTGCCAGCAGCTTATACAACTCCTACGAGCAGTACTTC. Translating gives CASSLYNSYEQYF. The chain combines TRBV7-2 with TRBJ2-7; D is undetermined. The germline V gene has CDR1 SGHTA and CDR2 FQGNSA. Trimming cost V 2 bases and J 0 bases, with 5 bases left between them. The CDR3 contains 13 residues.

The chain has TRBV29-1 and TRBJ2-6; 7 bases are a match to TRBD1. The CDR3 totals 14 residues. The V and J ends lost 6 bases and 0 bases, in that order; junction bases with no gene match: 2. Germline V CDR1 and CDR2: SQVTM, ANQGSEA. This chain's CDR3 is CSVSGGSGANVLTF. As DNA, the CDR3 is TGCAGCGTGTCAGGGGGCTCTGGGGCCAACGTCCTGACTTTC.

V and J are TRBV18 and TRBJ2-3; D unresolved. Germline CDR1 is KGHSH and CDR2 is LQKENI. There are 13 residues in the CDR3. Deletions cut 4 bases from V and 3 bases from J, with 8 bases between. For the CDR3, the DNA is TGTGCCAGCTCACTGGGGTATACAGATACGCAGTATTTT. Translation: CASSLGYTDTQYF.

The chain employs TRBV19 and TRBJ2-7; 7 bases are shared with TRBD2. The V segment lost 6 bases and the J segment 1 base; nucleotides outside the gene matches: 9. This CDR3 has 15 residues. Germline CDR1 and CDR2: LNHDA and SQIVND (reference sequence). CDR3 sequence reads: CASSPGLADSYEQYF. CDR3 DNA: TGTGCCAGTAGCCCGGGGCTAGCGGATTCCTACGAGCAGTACTTC.

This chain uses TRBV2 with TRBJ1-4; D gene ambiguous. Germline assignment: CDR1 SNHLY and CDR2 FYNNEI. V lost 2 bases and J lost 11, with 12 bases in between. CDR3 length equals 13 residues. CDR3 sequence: CASSESAPGKLFF. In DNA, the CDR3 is TGTGCCAGCAGTGAAAGTGCGCCGGGGAAACTGTTTTTT.

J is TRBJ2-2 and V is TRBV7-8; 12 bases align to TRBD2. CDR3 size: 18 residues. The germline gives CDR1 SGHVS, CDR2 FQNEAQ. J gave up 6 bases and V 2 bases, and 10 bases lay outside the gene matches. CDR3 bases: TGTGCCAGCAGCTTACGGAGTCTAGCGGGAGGGCCCCCCGGGGAGCTGTTTTTT. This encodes CASSLRSLAGGPPGELFF.

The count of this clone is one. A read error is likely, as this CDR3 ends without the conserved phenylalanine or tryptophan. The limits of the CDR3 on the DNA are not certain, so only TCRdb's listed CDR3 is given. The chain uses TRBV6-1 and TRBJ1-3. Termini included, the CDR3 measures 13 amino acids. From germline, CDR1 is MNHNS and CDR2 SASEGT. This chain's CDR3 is CASSETIGLRGQS.

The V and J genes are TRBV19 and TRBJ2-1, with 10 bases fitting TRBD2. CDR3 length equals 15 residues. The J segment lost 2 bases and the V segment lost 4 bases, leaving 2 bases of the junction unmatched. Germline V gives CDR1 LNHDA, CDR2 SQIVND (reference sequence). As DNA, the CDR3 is TGTGCCAGTAGTAAAGCGGGAGGGCCCTACAATGAGCAGTTCTTC. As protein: CASSKAGGPYNEQFF.

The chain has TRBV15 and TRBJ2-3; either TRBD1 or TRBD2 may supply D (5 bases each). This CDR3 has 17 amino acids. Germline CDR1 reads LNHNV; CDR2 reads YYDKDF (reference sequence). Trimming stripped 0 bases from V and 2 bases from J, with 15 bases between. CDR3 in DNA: TGTGCCACCAGCAGAGATCTTGGGGGATTAGACACAGATACGCAGTATTTT. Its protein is CATSRDLGGLDTDTQYF.

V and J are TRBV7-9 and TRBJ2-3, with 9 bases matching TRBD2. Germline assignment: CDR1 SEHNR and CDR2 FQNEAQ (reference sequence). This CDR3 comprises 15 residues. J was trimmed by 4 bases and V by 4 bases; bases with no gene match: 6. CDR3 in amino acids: CASSSISGSADTQYF. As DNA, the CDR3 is TGTGCCAGCAGCTCTATTAGCGGGAGTGCAGATACGCAGTATTTT.

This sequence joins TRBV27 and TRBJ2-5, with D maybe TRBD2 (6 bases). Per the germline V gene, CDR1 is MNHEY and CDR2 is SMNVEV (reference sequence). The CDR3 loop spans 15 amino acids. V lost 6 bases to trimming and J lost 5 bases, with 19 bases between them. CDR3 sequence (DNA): TGTGCCAGCAGAACGTTAGTGAAGGGGAGGGAGACCCAGTACTTC. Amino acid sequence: CASRTLVKGRETQYF.

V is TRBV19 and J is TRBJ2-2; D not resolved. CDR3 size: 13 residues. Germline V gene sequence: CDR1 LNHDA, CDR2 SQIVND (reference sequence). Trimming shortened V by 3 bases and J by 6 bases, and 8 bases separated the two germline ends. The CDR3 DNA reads TGTGCCAGTAGTATCGGAGTCCCCGGGGAGCTGTTTTTT. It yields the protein CASSIGVPGELFF.

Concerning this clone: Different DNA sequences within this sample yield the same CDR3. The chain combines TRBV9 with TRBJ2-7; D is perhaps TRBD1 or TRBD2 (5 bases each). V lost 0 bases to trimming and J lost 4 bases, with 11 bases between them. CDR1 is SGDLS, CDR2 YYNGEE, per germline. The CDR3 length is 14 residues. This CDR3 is CASSVEAGTYEQYF. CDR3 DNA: TGTGCCAGCAGCGTAGAGGCAGGGACGTACGAGCAGTACTTC.

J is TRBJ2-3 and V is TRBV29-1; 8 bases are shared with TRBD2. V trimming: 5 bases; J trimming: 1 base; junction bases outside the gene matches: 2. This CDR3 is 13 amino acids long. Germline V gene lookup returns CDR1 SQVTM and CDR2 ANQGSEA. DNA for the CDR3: TGCAGCGTTCGGGGGGGTCGCACAGATACGCAGTATTTT. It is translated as CSVRGGRTDTQYF.

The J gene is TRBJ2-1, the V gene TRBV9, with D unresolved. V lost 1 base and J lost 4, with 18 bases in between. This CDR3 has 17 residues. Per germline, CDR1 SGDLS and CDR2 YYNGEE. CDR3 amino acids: CASSVNLWAGLYNEQFF. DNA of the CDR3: TGTGCCAGCAGCGTAAATCTCTGGGCAGGCTTGTACAATGAGCAGTTCTTC.

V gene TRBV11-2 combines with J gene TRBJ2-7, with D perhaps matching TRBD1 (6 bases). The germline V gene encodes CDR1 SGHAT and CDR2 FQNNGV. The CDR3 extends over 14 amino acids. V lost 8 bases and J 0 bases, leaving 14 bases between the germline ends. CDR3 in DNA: TGTGCCAGCGGTCCTAGGGGGAGCTCCTACGAGCAGTACTTC. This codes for CASGPRGSSYEQYF.

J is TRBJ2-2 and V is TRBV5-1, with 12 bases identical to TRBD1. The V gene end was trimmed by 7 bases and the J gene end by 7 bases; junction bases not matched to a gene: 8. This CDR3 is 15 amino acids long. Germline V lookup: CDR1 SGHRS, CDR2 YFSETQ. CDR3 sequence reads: CASGTGTGGLGELFF. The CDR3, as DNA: TGCGCCAGCGGGACCGGGACAGGGGGCCTCGGGGAGCTGTTTTTT.

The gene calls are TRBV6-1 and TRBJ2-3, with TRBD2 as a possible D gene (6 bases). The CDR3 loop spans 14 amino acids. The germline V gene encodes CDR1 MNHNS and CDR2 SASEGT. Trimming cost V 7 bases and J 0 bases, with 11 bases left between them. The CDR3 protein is CASKSGPSTDTQYF. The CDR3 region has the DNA TGTGCCAGCAAGAGCGGGCCTAGCACAGATACGCAGTATTTT.

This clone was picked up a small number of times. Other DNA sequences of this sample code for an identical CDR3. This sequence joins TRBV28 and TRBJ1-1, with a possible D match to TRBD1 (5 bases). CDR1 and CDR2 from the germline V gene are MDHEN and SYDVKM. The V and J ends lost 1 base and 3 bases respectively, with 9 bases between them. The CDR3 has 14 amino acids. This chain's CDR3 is CASSLSGGYTEAFF. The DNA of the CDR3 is TGTGCCAGCAGTTTATCCGGGGGGTACACTGAAGCTTTCTTT.

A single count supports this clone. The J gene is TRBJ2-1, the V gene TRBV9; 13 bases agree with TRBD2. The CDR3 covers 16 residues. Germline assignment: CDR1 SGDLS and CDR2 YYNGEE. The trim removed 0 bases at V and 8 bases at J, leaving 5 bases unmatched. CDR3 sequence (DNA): TGTGCCAGCAGCGTAGTTGGGACTAGCGGGATCGATGAGCAGTTCTTC. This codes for CASSVVGTSGIDEQFF.

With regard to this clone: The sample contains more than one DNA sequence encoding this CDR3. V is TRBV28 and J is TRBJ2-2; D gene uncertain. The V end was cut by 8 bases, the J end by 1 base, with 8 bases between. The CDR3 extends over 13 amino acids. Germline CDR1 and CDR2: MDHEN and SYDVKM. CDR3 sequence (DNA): TGTGCCAGCCGAGCAGGGAACACCGGGGAGCTGTTTTTT. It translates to CASRAGNTGELFF.

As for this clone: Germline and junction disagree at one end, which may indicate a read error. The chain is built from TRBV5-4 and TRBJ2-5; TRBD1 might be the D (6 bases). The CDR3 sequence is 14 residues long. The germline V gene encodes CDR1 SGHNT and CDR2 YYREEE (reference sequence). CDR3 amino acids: CASSLGAEEETQYF. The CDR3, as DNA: TGTGCCAGCAGTTTGGGGGCGGAGGAAGAGACCCAGTACTTC.